The clone carrying this T cell receptor beta chain was found a few times. What it recognizes is unknown. These data are taken from a study of T cells after yellow fever vaccination. About the research overall: Preparation used SMART-Seq v4 Ultra Low Input for the low-cell-number fractions. Study-wide points: A large majority of primary-vaccination clones showed up again after the booster (under 98% CD4, approximately 90% CD8).

Template-switching 5'RACE yielded the TCR cDNA; a universal primer site and UMIs were added in the process. One entry per CDR3 protein, called by TCRdb with MiXCR from the 5' RACE reads. The repertoire includes a few hundred thousand distinct CDR3 sequences, roughly a sixth of them detected once, and 17% sits in the top ten. V dropped 3 bases and J dropped 2 bases, with 11 bases sitting between them. This CDR3 comprises 15 residues. The TCR originated in a man between 18 and 35 years old who received the YFV17D yellow fever vaccine. The V call is TRBV12-3 or TRBV12-4, the J call TRBJ2-1; the D is unclear. Material: PBMCs, obtained about 5 days after the first yellow fever vaccination. The CDR3 DNA is TGTGCCAGCAGTTTGAACCGGCCACCCTACAATGAGCAGTTCTTC. Translated: CASSLNRPPYNEQFF.